These T cell receptor beta chains were read from a single sample in a study of blood T cells in healthy people across ages. TCRdb reanalysed the 5' RACE reads using MiXCR and keeps one entry per CDR3 protein. The sample includes about 1,600,000 distinct CDR3 sequences, roughly 40% of them seen just once. The sequenced sample was blood. All receptors derive from a woman under 30 in good health. CDR3s include the opening cysteine and the closing phenylalanine or tryptophan. The D gene is left open where the match is weak. Rows give clone size only sometimes, using once, few, many, or a class for an expanded clone.

clone size | D gene | J gene | V gene | CDR3 protein
NA | TRBD2 | TRBJ2-1 | TRBV7-8 | CASNLFRTSVDEQFF
NA | NA | TRBJ2-3 | TRBV6-1 | CASSVTPTDTQYF
NA | TRBD2 | TRBJ2-3 | TRBV6-1 | CASREGLVGTDTQYF
few | NA | TRBJ1-2 | TRBV27 | CASSFAGRFGYTF
NA | NA | TRBJ2-1 | TRBV13 | CASSRVRGPNEQFF
NA | NA | TRBJ2-1 | TRBV7-6 | CASSSIVGEQFF
NA | TRBD1 | TRBJ1-4 | TRBV7-2 | CASSFTGTVNEKLFF
NA | TRBD1 | TRBJ1-6 | TRBV28 | CASSSLGQGDYNSPLHF
NA | NA | TRBJ1-2 | TRBV29-1 | CSVEDLFGRYGYTF
few | TRBD1 | TRBJ1-2 | TRBV25-1 | CASSESGTGTGGGYTF
NA | NA | TRBJ2-1 | TRBV11-3 | CASSLDGGPNEQFF
NA | NA | TRBJ1-2 | TRBV6-1 | CASTPGNNYGYTF
NA | TRBD2 | TRBJ2-1 | TRBV20-1 | CSAPQGGVTGGYNEQFF
NA | NA | TRBJ1-5 | TRBV2 | CASSDGQLNQPQHF
few | TRBD2 | TRBJ2-1 | TRBV11-2 | CASSLVGVGGSLSYNEQFF
NA | NA | TRBJ2-2 | TRBV14 | CASSLRVGARTGELFF
NA | NA | TRBJ1-2 | TRBV25-1 | CASSGPHSNYGYTF
NA | TRBD1 | TRBJ1-2 | TRBV12-3/TRBV12-4 | CASSTNRRGRSYGYTF
few | NA | TRBJ2-7 | TRBV5-1 | CASSLDATGAPYEQYF
NA | NA | NA | TRBV5-1 | CASSLERGAGHEQYF
NA | NA | TRBJ2-7 | TRBV7-9 | CASSLVGAGNYAQYF
NA | TRBD1 | TRBJ1-2 | TRBV5-1 | CASSLDERTGACGYTF
NA | NA | TRBJ1-2 | TRBV6-2/TRBV6-3 | CASSYSGSAYGYTF
NA | TRBD1 | NA | TRBV4-1 | CASSQLSGQGAREQYF
few | NA | TRBJ2-7 | TRBV9 | CASSGTELFYEQYF
NA | NA | TRBJ2-5 | TRBV7-2 | CASSLGRAHQETQYF
NA | NA | TRBJ2-7 | TRBV2 | CASRPDGYEQYF
few | TRBD1 | TRBJ1-2 | TRBV12-3/TRBV12-4 | CASSLEGARYGYTF
NA | TRBD2 | TRBJ2-7 | TRBV11-2 | CASSPLRTSGYPYEQYF
few | TRBD1 | TRBJ1-2 | TRBV27 | CASSPNPDRGGYGYTF
NA | TRBD2 | TRBJ2-1 | TRBV11-2 | CASSARIPGLAGGGYNEQFF
NA | TRBD2 | TRBJ2-1 | TRBV6-1 | CASSITELAGMSGEQFF
few | NA | TRBJ2-1 | TRBV6-5 | CASSQDLPYNEQFF
few | NA | TRBJ1-2 | TRBV10-3 | CAISEITGTYGYTF
NA | NA | TRBJ1-2 | TRBV4-1 | CASSQDWPTNYGYTF
NA | TRBD2 | TRBJ2-2 | TRBV12-3/TRBV12-4 | CASSWGGLAGELFF
NA | TRBD2 | TRBJ2-5 | TRBV5-1 | CASSSSVLGGALVETQYF
few | TRBD2 | TRBJ2-1 | TRBV7-2 | CASSFRERDGSGEQFF
NA | TRBD2 | TRBJ2-3 | TRBV20-1 | CSARTGTSGGTDTQYF
NA | NA | TRBJ1-1 | TRBV12-3/TRBV12-4 | CANSFDNTEAFF
few | NA | TRBJ2-5 | TRBV3-1 | CASNLLSGEDPAETQYF
NA | TRBD2 | TRBJ2-1 | TRBV6-1 | CASSEKRLAVYNEQFF
many | TRBD1 | TRBJ2-7 | TRBV27 | CASSPGTDSYEQYF
NA | NA | TRBJ1-5 | TRBV25-1 | CASSEGRGPQHF
NA | NA | TRBJ2-1 | TRBV9 | CASSSQPSSYNEQFF
NA | NA | TRBJ2-1 | TRBV3-1 | CASSLSATYNEQFF
few | TRBD1 | TRBJ2-3 | TRBV4-1 | CASSQEGQGVDTQYF
NA | TRBD2 | TRBJ2-4 | TRBV11-2 | CASSPHQGREDIQYF
NA | NA | TRBJ1-4 | TRBV30 | CAWSVPLNEKLFF
NA | NA | TRBJ2-7 | TRBV20-1 | CSARDGGGSEQYF
NA | NA | TRBJ1-3 | TRBV4-1 | CASSQDRGDTIYF
few | NA | TRBJ2-7 | TRBV18 | CASSPPGDYEQYF
NA | TRBD1 | TRBJ1-5 | TRBV7-9 | CASSLEDREVNQPQHF
few | NA | TRBJ2-5 | TRBV7-2 | CASSTYWDFQETQYF
NA | NA | TRBJ2-5 | TRBV15 | CATYELATRVETQYF
few | NA | TRBJ2-6 | TRBV6-1 | CASKGPGANVLTF
few | NA | TRBJ1-1 | TRBV7-9 | CASSLNGGSDTEAFF
NA | NA | TRBJ2-7 | TRBV20-1 | CSAPIGTASYEQYF